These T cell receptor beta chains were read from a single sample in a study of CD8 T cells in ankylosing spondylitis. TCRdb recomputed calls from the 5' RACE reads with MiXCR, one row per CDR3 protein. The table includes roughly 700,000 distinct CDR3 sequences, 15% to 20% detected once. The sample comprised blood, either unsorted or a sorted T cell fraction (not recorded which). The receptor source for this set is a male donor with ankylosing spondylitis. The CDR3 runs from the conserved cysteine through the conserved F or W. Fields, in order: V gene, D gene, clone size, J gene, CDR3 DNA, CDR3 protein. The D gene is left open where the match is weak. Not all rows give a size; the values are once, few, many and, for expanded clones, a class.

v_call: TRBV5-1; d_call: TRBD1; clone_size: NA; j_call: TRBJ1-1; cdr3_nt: TGCGCCAGCAGCTGGACAGGGGCGACTGAAGCTTTCTTT; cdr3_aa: CASSWTGATEAFF
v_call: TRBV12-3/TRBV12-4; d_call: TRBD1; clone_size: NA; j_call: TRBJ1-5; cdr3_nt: TGTGCCAGCAGTGGAGATACAGGGGGCCGTCAGCCCCAGCATTTT; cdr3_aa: CASSGDTGGRQPQHF
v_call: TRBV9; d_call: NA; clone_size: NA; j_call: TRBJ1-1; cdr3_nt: TGTGCCAGCAACGCGCTGGAAAACACTGAAGCTTTCTTT; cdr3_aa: CASNALENTEAFF
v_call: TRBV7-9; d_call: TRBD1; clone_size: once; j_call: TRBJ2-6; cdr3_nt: TGTGCCAGCTACCCCGGACAGGGGGGCTCTGGGGCCAACGTCCTGACTTTC; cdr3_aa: CASYPGQGGSGANVLTF
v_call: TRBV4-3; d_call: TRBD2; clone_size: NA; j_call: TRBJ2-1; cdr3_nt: TGCGCCAGCAGCGTCATGCGACTAGCGGGTAGTCCTAAGCAGTTCTTC; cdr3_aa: CASSVMRLAGSPKQFF
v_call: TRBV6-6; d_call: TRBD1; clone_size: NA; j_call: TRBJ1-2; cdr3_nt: TGTGCCAGCAGACAGGGGGCGGACTATGGCTACACCTTC; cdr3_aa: CASRQGADYGYTF
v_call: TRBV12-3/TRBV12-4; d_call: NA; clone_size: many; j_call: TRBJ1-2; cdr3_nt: TGTGCCAGCAGTTTCGAGGGTCCCCATGGCTACACCTTC; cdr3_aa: CASSFEGPHGYTF
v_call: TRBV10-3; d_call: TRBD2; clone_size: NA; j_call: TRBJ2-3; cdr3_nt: TGTGCCATCAGTGGGGAGAGCGGGAGGATAACAGATACGCAGTATTTT; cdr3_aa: CAISGESGRITDTQYF
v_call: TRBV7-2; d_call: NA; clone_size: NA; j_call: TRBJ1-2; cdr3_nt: TGTGCCAGCAGCCTTGGACTGGACTATGGCTACACCTTC; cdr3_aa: CASSLGLDYGYTF
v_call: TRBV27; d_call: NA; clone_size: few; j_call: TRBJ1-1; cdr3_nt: TGTGCCAGCAGTTTCCGGGGGCTGAGCACTGAAGCTTTCTTT; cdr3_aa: CASSFRGLSTEAFF
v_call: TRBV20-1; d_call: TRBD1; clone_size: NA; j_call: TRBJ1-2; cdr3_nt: TGCAGTGCTAGAGATTCCAAGCCGACAGGGACTAACTATGGCTACACCTTC; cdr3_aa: CSARDSKPTGTNYGYTF
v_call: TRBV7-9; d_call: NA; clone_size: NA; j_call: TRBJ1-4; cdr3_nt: TGTGCCAGCAGCTCTCGCCAGGGCGTAAGGGAAAAACTGTTTTTT; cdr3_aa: CASSSRQGVREKLFF
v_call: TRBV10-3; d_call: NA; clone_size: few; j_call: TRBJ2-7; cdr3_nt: TGTGCCATCAGTGAGTCCTCCGGGGCTTCCTACGAGCAGTACTTC; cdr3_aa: CAISESSGASYEQYF
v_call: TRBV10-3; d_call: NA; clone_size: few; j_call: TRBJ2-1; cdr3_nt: TGTGCCATCAGTGACGGTGGAGGTCGGGGTGAGCAGTTCTTC; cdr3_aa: CAISDGGGRGEQFF
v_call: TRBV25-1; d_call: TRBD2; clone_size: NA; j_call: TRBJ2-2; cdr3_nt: TGTGCCAGCAGTGAATTCCCCTGGGTTAGCGGGGTGAACACCGGGGAGCTGTTTTTT; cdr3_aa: CASSEFPWVSGVNTGELFF
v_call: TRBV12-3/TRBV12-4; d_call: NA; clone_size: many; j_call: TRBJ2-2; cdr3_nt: TGTGCCAGCAGTCCCGGTGGGGGCAGAGGCGGGGAGCTGTTTTTT; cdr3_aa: CASSPGGGRGGELFF
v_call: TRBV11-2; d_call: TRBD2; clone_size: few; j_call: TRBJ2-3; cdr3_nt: TGTGCCAGCAGCTCCTCTGGCGGGGGGCCTAGCACAGATACGCAGTATTTT; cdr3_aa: CASSSSGGGPSTDTQYF
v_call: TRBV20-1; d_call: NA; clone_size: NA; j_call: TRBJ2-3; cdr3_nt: TGCAGTGCTTCTCGGGATACGCAGTATTTT; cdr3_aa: CSASRDTQYF
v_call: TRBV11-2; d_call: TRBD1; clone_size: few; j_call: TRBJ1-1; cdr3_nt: TGTGCCAGCAGCCAGGGCTGGGACAGGGTTCGCACTGAAGCTTTCTTT; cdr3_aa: CASSQGWDRVRTEAFF
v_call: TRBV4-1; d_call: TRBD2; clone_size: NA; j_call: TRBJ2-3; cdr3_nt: TGCGCCAGCAGCCAAGTGCCCCAAGCGGGGGTCACAGATACGCAGTATTTT; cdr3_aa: CASSQVPQAGVTDTQYF
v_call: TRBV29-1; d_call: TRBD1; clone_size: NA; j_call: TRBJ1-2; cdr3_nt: TGCAGCGTTGAGTCTTTGTCAGGGGGAGGATATGGCTACACCTTC; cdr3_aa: CSVESLSGGGYGYTF
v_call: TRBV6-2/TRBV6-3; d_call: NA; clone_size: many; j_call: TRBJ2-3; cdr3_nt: TGTGCCAGCAGTTCCGCCAGGGATCGAACGGAGACGCAGTATTTT; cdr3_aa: CASSSARDRTETQYF
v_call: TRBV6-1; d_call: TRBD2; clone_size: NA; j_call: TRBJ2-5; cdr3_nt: TGTGCCAGCAGTGAGTTTCGAGCGGGAGGCACCCAGTACTTC; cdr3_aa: CASSEFRAGGTQYF
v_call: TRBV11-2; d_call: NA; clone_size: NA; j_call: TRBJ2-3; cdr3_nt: TGTGCCAGCAGCTTAGACCCTTCCAGCGGGACAACCACAGATACGCAGTATTTT; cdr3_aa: CASSLDPSSGTTTDTQYF
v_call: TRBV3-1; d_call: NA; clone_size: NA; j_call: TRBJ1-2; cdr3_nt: TGTGCCAGCAGCCAAGATTGGAGAGGGGACTATGGCTACACCTTC; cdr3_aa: CASSQDWRGDYGYTF
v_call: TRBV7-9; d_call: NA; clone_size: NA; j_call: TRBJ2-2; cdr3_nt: TGTGCCAGCAGCGCCTCGACAGCTAACACCGGGGAGCTGTTTTTT; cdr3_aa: CASSASTANTGELFF
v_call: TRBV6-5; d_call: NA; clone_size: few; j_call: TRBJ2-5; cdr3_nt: TGTGCCAGCAGTCACGGGGTGGAAGAGACCCAGTACTTC; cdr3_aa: CASSHGVEETQYF
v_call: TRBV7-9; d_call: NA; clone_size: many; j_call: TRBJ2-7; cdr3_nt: TGTGCCAGCAGCTTTACGACGGAAACAGCCTACGAGCAGTACTTC; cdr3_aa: CASSFTTETAYEQYF
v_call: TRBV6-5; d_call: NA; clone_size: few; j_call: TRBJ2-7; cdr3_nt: TGTGCCAGCAGTTACAGCGGCAGCTCCAGCTACGAGCAGTACTTC; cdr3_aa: CASSYSGSSSYEQYF
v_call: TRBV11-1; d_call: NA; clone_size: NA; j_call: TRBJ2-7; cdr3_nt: TGTGCCAGCAGCTCCCACAGGAAGACATCTCCTTTTGTGCAGTACTTC; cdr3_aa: CASSSHRKTSPFVQYF
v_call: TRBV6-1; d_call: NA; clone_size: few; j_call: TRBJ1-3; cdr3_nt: TGTGCCAGCAGTCTGAGGGGACATAGCTCTGGAAACACCATATATTTT; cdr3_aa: CASSLRGHSSGNTIYF
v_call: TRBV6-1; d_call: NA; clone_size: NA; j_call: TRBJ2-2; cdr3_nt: TGTGCCAGCAACAAGCCGAACACCGGGGAGCTGTTTTTT; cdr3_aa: CASNKPNTGELFF
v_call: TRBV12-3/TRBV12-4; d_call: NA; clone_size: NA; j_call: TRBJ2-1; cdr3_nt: TGTGCCAGCAGCCGTAACTCCCACTCCTACAATGAGCAGTTCTTC; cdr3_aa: CASSRNSHSYNEQFF
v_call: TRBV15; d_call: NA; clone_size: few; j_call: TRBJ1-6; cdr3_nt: TGTGCCACCAGCGAGAGGAATTCACCCCTCCACTTT; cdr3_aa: CATSERNSPLHF
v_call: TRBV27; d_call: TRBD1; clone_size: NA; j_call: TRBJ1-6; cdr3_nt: TGTGCCAGCAGTTCGACAGGGTGGGATAATTCACCCCTCCACTTT; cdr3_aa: CASSSTGWDNSPLHF
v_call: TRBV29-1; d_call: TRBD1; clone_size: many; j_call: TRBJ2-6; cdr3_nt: TGCAGCGTTGGGACAGGTTCCTCTGGGGCCAACGTCCTGACTTTC; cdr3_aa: CSVGTGSSGANVLTF
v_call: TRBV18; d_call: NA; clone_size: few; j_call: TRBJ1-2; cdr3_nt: TGTGCCAGCTCACCACCGGTAGGGTCGGCCTATGGCTACACCTTC; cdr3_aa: CASSPPVGSAYGYTF
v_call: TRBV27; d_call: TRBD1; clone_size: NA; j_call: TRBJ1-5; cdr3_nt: TGTGCCAGCAGTGACCGACAGGGAAGGGATGGCAATCAGCCCCAGCATTTT; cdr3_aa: CASSDRQGRDGNQPQHF
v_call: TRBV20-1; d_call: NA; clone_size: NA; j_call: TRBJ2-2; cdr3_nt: TGCAGTGCTAGAATGCCCGACAGGGGGCGCGGGAGGGCGCGGGACGGGGAGCTGTTTTTT; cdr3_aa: CSARMPDRGRGRARDGELFF
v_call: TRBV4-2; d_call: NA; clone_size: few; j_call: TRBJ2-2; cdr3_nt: TGTGCCAGCAGCCAAGATTGGAGTCGTTCAGCCGGGGAGCTGTTTTTT; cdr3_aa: CASSQDWSRSAGELFF
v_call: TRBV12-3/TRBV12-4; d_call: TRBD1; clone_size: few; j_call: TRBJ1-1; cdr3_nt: TGTGCCAGCAGTTTTCGTGGACAGGGGACTGAAGCTTTCTTT; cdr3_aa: CASSFRGQGTEAFF